This T cell receptor beta chain derives from a study of shared clonotypes between healthy human individuals. Germline lookup yields CDR1 MNHEY and CDR2 SMNVEV (reference sequence). Deletions cut 8 bases from V and 3 bases from J, with 12 bases between. The CDR3 is made up of 13 amino acids. In the original analysis: ImmunoSEQ yielded junction-only sequences lacking quality scores, so filtering differed. TCRdb's table, derived via immunoSEQ multiplex PCR, lists solely in-frame clones and lacks some. V and J calls and clone size are as listed in that table; D and trimming were resolved from the DNA. Here the sample spans about 680,000 clones, 92% being singletons. In the naive CD8 group, cells lacked CD45RO and were positively selected for CCR7, so terminally differentiated effector memory CD45RA+ cells were left out. Recent acute infections and vaccinations were absent in the healthy HIV-negative adult donors.

Points on this clone: No antigen is known for it.

General observations from the study: Naive CD4 clonotype sharing across a few donors was approximately 5%.

Source material: naive CD8+ T cells sorted from blood. This TCR was recovered from a man aged 25 to 40 in good health. The genes are TRBV27 and TRBJ2-3, with a tentative D call TRBD1 (6 bases). In DNA, the CDR3 is TGTGCCAGCGGAATTGGGACAACAGATACGCAGTATTTT. Amino acid sequence: CASGIGTTDTQYF.